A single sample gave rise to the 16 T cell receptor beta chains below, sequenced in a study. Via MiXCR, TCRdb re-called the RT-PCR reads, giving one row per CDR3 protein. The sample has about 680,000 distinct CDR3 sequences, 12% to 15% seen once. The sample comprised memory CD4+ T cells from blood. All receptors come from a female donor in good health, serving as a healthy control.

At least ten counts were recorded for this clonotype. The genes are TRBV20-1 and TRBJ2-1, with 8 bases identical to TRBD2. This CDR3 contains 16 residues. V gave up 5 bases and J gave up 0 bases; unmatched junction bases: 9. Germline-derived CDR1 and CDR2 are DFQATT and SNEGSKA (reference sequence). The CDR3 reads CSAYIAGRTSYNEQFF. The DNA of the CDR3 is TGCAGTGCTTACATAGCGGGACGCACCTCCTACAATGAGCAGTTCTTC.

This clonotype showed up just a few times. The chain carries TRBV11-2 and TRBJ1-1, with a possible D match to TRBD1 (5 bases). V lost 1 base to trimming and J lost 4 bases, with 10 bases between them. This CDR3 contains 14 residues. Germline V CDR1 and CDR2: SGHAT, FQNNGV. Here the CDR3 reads CASSLAVGTTEAFF. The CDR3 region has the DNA TGTGCCAGCAGCTTAGCGGTAGGGACCACTGAAGCTTTCTTT.

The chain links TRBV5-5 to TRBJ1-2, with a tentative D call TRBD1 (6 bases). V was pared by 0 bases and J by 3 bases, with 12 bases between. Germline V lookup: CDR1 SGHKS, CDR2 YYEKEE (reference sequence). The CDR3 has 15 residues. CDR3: CASSLDTGGHYGYTF. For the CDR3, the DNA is TGTGCCAGCAGCTTGGACACGGGGGGGCACTATGGCTACACCTTC.

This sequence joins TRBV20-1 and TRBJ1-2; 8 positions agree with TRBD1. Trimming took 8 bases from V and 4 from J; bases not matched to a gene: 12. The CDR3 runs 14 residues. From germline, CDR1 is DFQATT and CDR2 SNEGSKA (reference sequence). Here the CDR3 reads CSTTYRGNRYGYTF. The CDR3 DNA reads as TGCAGTACTACTTACAGGGGGAATCGCTATGGCTACACCTTC.

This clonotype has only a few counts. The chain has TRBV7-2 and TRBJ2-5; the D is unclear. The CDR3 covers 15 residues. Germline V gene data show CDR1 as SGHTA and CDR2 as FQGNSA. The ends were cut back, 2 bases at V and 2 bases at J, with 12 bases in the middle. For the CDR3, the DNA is TGTGCCAGCAGCTTATCTACGAACTCTCAAGAGACCCAGTACTTC. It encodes CASSLSTNSQETQYF. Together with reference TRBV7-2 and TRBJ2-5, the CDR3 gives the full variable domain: GAGVSQSPSNKVTEKGKDVELRCDPISGHTALYWYRQSLGQGLEFLIYFQGNSAPDKSGLPSDRFSAERTGGSVSTLTIQRTQQEDSAVYLCASSLSTNSQETQYFGPGTRLLVL.

CDR3 coding DNA: TGCAGTGCTAGAGGGACAGGGGAGCTTGGGACCCAGTACTTC. This translates into CSARGTGELGTQYF. The chain carries TRBV20-1 and TRBJ2-5, with 9 bases that match TRBD1. CDR3 length equals 14 residues. The junction had 7 bases not matched to a gene; V was cut back by 1 base and J by 7 bases. CDR1 is DFQATT, CDR2 SNEGSKA, per germline (reference sequence).

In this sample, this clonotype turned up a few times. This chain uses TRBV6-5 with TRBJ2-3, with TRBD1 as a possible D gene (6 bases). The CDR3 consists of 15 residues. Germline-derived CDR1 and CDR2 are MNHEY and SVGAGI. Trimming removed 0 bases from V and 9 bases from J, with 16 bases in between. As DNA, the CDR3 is TGTGCCAGCAGTTACTCGACGGTCAGGGGCGGGACGCAGTATTTT. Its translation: CASSYSTVRGGTQYF.

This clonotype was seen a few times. The CDR3 region has the DNA TGCAGTGCTAGAATGACAGGGGACACTGAAGCTTTCTTT. It specifies CSARMTGDTEAFF. The chain recombines TRBV20-1 with TRBJ1-1; 8 nucleotides line up with TRBD1. Unmatched junction bases numbered 2, after V lost 2 bases and J lost 3 bases. From germline, CDR1 is DFQATT and CDR2 SNEGSKA (reference sequence). CDR3 size: 13 residues.

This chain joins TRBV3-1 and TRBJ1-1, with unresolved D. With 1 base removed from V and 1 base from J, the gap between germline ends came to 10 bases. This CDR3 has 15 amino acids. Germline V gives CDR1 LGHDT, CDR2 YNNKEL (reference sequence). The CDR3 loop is CASSQGWFTNTEAFF. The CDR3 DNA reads TGTGCCAGCAGCCAAGGTTGGTTCACGAACACTGAAGCTTTCTTT. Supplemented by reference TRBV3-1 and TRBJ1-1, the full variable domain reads DTAVSQTPKYLVTQMGNDKSIKCEQNLGHDTMYWYKQDSKKFLKIMFSYNNKELIINETVPNRFSPKSPDKAHLNLHINSLELGDSAVYFCASSQGWFTNTEAFFGQGTRLTVV.

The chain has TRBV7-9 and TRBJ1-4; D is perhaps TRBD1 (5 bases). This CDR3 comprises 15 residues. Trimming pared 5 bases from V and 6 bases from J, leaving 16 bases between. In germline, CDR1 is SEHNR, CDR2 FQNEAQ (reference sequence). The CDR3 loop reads CASSPQAGMDEKLFF. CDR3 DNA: TGTGCCAGCAGCCCTCAGGCAGGGATGGATGAAAAACTGTTTTTT.

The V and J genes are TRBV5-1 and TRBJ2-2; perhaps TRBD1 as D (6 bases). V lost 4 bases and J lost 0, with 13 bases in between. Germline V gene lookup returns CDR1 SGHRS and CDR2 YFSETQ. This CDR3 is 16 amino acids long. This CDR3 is CASSAETGTNTGELFF. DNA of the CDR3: TGCGCCAGCAGCGCGGAAACAGGGACGAACACCGGGGAGCTGTTTTTT. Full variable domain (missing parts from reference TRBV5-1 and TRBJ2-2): KAGVTQTPRYLIKTRGQQVTLSCSPISGHRSVSWYQQTPGQGLQFLFEYFSETQRNKGNFPGRFSGRQFSNSRSEMNVSTLELGDSALYLCASSAETGTNTGELFFGEGSRLTVL.

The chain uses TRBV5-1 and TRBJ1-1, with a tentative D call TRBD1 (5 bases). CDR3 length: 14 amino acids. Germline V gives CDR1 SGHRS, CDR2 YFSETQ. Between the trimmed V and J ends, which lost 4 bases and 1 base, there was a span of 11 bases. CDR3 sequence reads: CASSPRQQNTEAFF. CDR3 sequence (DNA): TGCGCCAGCAGCCCGCGACAGCAGAACACTGAAGCTTTCTTT.

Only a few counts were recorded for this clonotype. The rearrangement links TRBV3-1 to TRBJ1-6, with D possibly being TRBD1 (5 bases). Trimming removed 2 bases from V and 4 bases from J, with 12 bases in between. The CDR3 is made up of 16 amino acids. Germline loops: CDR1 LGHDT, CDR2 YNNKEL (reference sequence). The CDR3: CASSQPAGSYNSPLHF. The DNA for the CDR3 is TGTGCCAGCAGCCAACCGGCAGGGTCTTATAATTCACCCCTCCACTTT.

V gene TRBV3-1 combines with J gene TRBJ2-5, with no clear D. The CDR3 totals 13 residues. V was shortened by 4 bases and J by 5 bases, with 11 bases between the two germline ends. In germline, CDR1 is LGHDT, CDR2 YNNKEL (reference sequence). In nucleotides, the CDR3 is TGTGCCAGCAGCCCCTGGCTCCGGGAGACCCAGTACTTC. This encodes CASSPWLRETQYF.

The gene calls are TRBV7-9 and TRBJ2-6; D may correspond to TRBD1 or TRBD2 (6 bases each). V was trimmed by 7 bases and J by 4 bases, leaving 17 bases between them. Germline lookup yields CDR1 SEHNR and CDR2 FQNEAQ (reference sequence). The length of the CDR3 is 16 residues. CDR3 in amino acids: CASTRAGDLGANVLTF. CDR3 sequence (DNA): TGTGCCAGCACCCGAGCAGGGGACTTAGGGGCCAACGTCCTGACTTTC.

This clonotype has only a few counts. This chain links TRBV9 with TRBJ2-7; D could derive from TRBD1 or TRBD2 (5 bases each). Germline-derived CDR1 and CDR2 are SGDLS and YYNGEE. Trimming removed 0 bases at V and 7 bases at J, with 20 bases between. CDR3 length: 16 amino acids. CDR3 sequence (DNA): TGTGCCAGCAGCGTAGCTACCGGGGCTCGCTGGGATGAGCAGTACTTC. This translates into CASSVATGARWDEQYF.